One T cell receptor beta chain is described in this entry. The data were obtained in a study of blood T cells in healthy people across ages. Trimming removed 0 bases from V and 1 base from J, with 7 bases in between. The CDR3 totals 14 residues. CDR1 and CDR2 (germline): SGHRS, YFSETQ. Primed by a sample-barcoded 5' primer and a J-beta primer mix, a second PCR proceeded for 7 to 11 cycles. TCRdb re-called the 5' RACE reads through MiXCR, storing one row per CDR3 protein. The repertoire includes about 1 million distinct CDR3 sequences, 35% to 50% of them detected once, and under 20% sits in the top ten.

The clonotype originates from a woman in her fifties or sixties in good health. This chain links TRBV5-1 with TRBJ1-2; D unclear. The specimen was blood. The CDR3 DNA is TGCGCCAGCAGCTTGGGATTACGTAACTATGGCTACACCTTC. The encoded protein is CASSLGLRNYGYTF.